Listed here is a single T cell receptor beta chain. Its antigen is undetermined. The sample is drawn from a study of vaccination and CD4 T cells after COVID-19. Study as a whole: Convalescent individuals numbered four females and six males, two being Hispanic.

Cultured CD4+ T-cell DNA underwent Oncomine TCR Beta short-read sequencing. Cultured CD4+ T cells were the source of extracted genomic DNA. TCRdb re-called the PCR reads with MiXCR, one entry per CDR3 protein. The repertoire holds about 10,000 distinct CDR3 sequences, roughly 44% seen once, with roughly 20% in the top ten. General observations from the study: Spike mono-reactivity was shown by 304 of 307 vaccine-specific clones in convalescent patients.

Treatment specified: 10-day PBMC culture with coronavirus spike peptide pools or control peptides (ViraFEST assay). Antigen-specific T cells were expanded with peptide pools by ViraFEST, and TCRs were then sequenced. The origin of this receptor is a human donor who had recovered from COVID-19. The sample comprised CD4+ T cells from blood, cultured in vitro.

In nucleotides, the CDR3 is TGTGCCAGCAGCCCCTCTTTCGGGGCAGATACGCAGTATTTT. Translation gives CASSPSFGADTQYF. The chain links TRBV7-9 to TRBJ2-3; tentative D call: TRBD2 (5 bases). The CDR3 runs 14 residues. Per the germline V gene, CDR1 is SEHNR and CDR2 is FQNEAQ (reference sequence). V lost 5 bases and J 4 bases, leaving 13 bases between the germline ends.